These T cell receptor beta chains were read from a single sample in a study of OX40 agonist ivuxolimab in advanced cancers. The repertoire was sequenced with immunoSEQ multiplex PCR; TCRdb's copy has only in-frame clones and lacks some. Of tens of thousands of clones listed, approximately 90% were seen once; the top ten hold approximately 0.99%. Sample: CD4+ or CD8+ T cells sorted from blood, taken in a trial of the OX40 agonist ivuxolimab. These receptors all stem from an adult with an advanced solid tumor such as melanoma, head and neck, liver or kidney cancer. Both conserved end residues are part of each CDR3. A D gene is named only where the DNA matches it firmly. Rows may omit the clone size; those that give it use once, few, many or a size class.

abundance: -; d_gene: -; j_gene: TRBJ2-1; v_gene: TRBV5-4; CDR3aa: CASSQVRKRDEQFF; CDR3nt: TGTGCCAGCAGCCAAGTGCGGAAGAGGGATGAGCAGTTCTTC
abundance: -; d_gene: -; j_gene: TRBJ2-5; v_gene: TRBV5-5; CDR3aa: CASSPNRVQETQYF; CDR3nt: TGTGCCAGCAGCCCAAACAGGGTTCAAGAGACCCAGTACTTC
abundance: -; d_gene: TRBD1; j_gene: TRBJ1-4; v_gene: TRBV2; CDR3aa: CASRGTANEKLFF; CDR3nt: TGTGCCAGCAGGGGGACAGCGAATGAAAAACTGTTTTTT
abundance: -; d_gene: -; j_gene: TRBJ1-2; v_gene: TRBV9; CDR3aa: CASSPDTNYGYTF; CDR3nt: TGTGCCAGCAGCCCAGACACGAACTATGGCTACACCTTC
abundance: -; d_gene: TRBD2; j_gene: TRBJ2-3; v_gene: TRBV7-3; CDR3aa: CASSPSSGSTDTQYF; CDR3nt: TGTGCCAGCAGCCCATCTAGCGGTAGCACAGATACGCAGTATTTT
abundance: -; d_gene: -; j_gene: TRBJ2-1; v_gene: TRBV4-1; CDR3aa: CASSQGHSEDNEQFF; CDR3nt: TGCGCCAGCAGCCAAGGCCATAGCGAAGACAATGAGCAGTTCTTC
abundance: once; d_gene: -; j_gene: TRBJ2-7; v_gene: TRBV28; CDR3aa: CASSTGLNYEQYF; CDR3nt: TGTGCCAGCAGCACCGGACTGAACTACGAGCAGTACTTC
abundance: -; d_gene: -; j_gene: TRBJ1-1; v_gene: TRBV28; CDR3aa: CASRPGQNTEAFF; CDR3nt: TGTGCCAGCAGACCGGGACAGAACACTGAAGCTTTCTTT
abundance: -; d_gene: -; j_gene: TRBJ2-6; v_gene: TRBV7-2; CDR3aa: CASTSGSSGANVLTF; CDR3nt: TGTGCCAGCACCTCAGGGAGCTCCGGGGCCAACGTCCTGACTTTC
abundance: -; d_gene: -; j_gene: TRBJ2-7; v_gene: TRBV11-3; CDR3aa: CASSLGGGYEQYF; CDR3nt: TGTGCCAGCAGCTTAGGGGGAGGCTACGAGCAGTACTTC
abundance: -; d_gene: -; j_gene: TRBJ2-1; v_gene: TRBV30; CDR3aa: CAWSGGRAYNEQFF; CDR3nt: TGTGCCTGGAGCGGCGGACGGGCCTACAATGAGCAGTTCTTC
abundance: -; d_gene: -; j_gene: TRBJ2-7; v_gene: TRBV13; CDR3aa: CASSLEPAYEQYF; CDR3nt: TGTGCCAGCAGCTTAGAACCAGCCTACGAGCAGTACTTC